Given below is one TCR beta chain in context. Source study methods: Reference gene primer amplification yielded estimated nucleated cell counts. Sequencing was performed with immunoSEQ multiplex PCR; in TCRdb, only in-frame clones are kept and a portion is missing. V and J calls and clone size are as listed in that table; D and trimming were resolved from the DNA. Here the sample spans around 99,000 clones, 84% being singletons. The CDR3 extends over 15 amino acids. Germline V gene data show CDR1 as SGHRS and CDR2 as YFSETQ. V trimming: 4 bases; J trimming: 8 bases; junction bases outside the gene matches: 11. This sample stems from a study of blood T cell repertoires in COVID-19. Study information: Italy, Spain and the United States were the sources of the convalescent and acute COVID-19 samples. In each case, the material was cDNA or gDNA derived from T cells, B-cell-depleted T cells, or PBMCs.

The clonotype originates from a human donor in a cohort sampled during active COVID-19. The rearrangement uses TRBV5-1 and TRBJ2-1, with 8 bases that match TRBD2. Sample: peripheral blood. CDR3 nucleotides: TGCGCCAGCAGCCCCAGCGGGAGAGTTATATATGAGCAGTTCTTC. This translates into CASSPSGRVIYEQFF. The full variable domain, in which reference TRBV5-1 and TRBJ2-1 provide the parts outside the CDR3, is KAGVTQTPRYLIKTRGQQVTLSCSPISGHRSVSWYQQTPGQGLQFLFEYFSETQRNKGNFPGRFSGRQFSNSRSEMNVSTLELGDSALYLCASSPSGRVIYEQFFGPGTRLTVL.